This TCR beta chain was observed in a study of T cell repertoires in cytomegalovirus infection. Whole-study findings and limits: HLA-C-restricted, CMV-specific TCR beta clonotypes were dominant ex vivo. Cumulative frequency (of public TCR beta family members) identified carriers of CMV plus the relevant HLA.

Each CDR3 protein gets one entry after TCRdb re-called the reads with MiXCR. This table has under 850,000 distinct CDR3 sequences, roughly 35% appearing once. CDR3 size: 14 residues. CDR1 and CDR2 (germline): MDHEN, SYDVKM. With regard to this clonotype: No antigen is known for it. Germline and junction disagree at one end, which may indicate a read error.

This chain links TRBV28 with TRBJ2-1; 11 nucleotides agree with TRBD1. The sequenced sample was PBMCs. The sequence came from a human donor in good health (CMV status not recorded). Some clones in this sample may be carry-over from other donors' samples. The CDR3, as DNA: TGTGCCAGCAGGTGGACAGGGGGCTGGCATGATCAGTTCTTC. Protein: CASRWTGGWHDQFF.